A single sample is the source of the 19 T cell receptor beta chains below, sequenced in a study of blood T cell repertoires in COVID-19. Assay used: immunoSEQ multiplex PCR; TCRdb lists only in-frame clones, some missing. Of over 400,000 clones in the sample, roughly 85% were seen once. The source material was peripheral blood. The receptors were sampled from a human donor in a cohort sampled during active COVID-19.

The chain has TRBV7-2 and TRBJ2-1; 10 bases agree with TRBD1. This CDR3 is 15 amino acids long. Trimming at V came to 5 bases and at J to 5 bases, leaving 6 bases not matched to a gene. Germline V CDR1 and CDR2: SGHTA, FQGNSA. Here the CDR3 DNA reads TGTGCCAGCAGCCCAGGGGGACAGGGGCACAATGAGCAGTTCTTC. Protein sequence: CASSPGGQGHNEQFF.

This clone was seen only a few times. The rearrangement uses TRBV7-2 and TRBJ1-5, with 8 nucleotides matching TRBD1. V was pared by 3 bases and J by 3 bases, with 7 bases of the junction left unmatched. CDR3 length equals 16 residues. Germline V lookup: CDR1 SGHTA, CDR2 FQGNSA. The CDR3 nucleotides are TGTGCCAGCAGCTTGAATGGACAGGGCCTCAATCAGCCCCAGCATTTT. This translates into CASSLNGQGLNQPQHF.

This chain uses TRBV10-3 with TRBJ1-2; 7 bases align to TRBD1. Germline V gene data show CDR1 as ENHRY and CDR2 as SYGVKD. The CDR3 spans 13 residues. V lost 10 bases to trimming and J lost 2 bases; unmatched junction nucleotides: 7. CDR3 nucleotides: TGTGCCACTTGGGACAGCTCCAACTATGGCTACACCTTC. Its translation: CATWDSSNYGYTF.

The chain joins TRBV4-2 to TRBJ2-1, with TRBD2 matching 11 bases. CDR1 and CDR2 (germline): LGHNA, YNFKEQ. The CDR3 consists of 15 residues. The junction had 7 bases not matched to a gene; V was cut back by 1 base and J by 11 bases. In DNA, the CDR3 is TGTGCCAGCAGCCAAGGCACTAGCGGGAGCCGGAAGCAGTTCTTC. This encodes CASSQGTSGSRKQFF.

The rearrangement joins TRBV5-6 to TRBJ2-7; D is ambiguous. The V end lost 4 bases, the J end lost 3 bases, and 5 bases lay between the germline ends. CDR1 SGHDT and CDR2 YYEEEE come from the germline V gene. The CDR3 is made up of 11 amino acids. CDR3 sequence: CASSHGYEQYF. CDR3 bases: TGTGCCAGCAGCCACGGCTACGAGCAGTACTTC.

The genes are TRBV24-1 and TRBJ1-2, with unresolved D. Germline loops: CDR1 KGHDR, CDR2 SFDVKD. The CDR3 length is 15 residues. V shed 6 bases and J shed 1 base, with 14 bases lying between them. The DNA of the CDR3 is TGTGCCACCAGTTTCACCCCGCGGGATAACTATGGCTACACCTTC. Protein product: CATSFTPRDNYGYTF.

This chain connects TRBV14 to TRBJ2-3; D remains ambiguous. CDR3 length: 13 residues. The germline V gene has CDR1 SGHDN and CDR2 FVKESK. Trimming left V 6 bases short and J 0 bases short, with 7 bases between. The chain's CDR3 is CASSRQSTDTQYF. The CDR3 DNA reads TGTGCCAGCAGTCGACAAAGCACAGATACGCAGTATTTT.

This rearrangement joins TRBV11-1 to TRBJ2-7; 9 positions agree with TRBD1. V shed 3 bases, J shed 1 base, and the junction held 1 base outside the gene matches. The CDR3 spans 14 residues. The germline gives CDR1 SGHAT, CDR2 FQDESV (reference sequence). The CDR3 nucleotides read TGTGCCAGCAGCTTTGGACAGGGGTCCTACGAGCAGTACTTC. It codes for CASSFGQGSYEQYF.

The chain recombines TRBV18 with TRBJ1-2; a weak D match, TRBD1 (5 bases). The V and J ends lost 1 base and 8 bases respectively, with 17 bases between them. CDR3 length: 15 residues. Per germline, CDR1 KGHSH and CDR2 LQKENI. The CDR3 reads CASSPLDGGYSGYTF. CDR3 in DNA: TGTGCCAGCTCACCACTTGACGGGGGTTATAGCGGCTACACCTTC. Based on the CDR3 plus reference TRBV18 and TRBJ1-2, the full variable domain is NAGVMQNPRHLVRRRGQEARLRCSPMKGHSHVYWYRQLPEEGLKFMVYLQKENIIDESGMPKERFSAEFPKEGPSILRIQQVVRGDSAAYFCASSPLDGGYSGYTFGSGTRLTVV.

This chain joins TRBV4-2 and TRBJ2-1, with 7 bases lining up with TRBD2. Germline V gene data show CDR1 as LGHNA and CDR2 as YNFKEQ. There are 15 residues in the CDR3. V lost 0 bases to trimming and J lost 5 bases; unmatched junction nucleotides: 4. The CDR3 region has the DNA TGTGCCAGCAGCCAAGATTGGGGGGGTGACAATGAGCAGTTCTTC. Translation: CASSQDWGGDNEQFF.

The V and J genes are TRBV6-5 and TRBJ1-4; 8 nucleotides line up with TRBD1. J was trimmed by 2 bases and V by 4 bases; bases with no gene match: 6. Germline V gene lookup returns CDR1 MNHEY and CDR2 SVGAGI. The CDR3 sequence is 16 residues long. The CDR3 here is CASSLGRGPTNEKLFF. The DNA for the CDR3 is TGTGCCAGCAGTTTGGGCAGGGGGCCGACTAATGAAAAACTGTTTTTT.

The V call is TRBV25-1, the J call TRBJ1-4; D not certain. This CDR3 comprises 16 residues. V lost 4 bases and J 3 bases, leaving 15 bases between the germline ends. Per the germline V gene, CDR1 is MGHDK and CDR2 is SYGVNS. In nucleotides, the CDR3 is TGTGCCAGCAGTGCTCCCCGACAACCCTCTAATGAAAAACTGTTTTTT. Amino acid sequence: CASSAPRQPSNEKLFF.

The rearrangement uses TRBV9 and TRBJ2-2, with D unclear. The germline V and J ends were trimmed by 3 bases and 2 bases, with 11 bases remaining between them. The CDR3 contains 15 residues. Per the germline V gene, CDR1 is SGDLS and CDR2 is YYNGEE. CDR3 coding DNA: TGTGCCAGCAGCGGGAGTTCCGAAAACACCGGGGAGCTGTTTTTT. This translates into CASSGSSENTGELFF.

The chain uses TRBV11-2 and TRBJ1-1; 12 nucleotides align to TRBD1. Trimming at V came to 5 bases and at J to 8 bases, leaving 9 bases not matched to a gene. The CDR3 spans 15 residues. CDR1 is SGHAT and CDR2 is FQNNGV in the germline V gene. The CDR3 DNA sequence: TGTGCCAGCAGCCCGAGGGTGGGACAGGGGGCCGAAGCTTTCTTT. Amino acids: CASSPRVGQGAEAFF.

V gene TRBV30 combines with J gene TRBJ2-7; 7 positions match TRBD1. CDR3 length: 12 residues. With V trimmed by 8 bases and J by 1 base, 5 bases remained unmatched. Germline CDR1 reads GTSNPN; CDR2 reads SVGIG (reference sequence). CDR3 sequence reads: CALDRESYEQYF. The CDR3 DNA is TGTGCCCTCGACAGGGAATCCTACGAGCAGTACTTC.

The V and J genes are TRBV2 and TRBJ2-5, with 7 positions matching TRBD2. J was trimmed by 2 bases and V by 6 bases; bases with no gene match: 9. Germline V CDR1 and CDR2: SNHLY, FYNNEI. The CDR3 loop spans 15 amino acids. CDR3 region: CASSRLTSAQETQYF. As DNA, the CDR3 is TGTGCCAGCAGCCGACTTACTAGCGCTCAAGAGACCCAGTACTTC.

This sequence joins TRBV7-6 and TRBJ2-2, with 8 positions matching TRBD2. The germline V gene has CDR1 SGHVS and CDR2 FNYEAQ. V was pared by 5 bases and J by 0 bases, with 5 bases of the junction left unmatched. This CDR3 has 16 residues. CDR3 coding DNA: TGTGCCAGCAGCCGGGGGGGGCGAGCGAACACCGGGGAGCTGTTTTTT. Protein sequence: CASSRGGRANTGELFF.

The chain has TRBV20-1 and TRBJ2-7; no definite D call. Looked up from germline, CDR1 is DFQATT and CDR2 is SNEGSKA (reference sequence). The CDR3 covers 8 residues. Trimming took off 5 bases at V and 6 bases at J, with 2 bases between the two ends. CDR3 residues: CSAREQYF. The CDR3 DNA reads TGCAGTGCTCGCGAGCAGTACTTC.

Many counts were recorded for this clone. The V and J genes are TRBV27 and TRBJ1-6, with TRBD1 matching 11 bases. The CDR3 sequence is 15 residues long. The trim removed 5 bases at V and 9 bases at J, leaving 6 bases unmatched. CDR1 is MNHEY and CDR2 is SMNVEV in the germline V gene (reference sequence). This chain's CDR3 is CASSNGQGAGSPLHF. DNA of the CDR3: TGTGCCAGCAGTAACGGACAGGGGGCGGGTTCACCCCTCCACTTT.